This T cell receptor beta chain stems from a study of cytomegalovirus exposure and HLA in healthy donors. Looking at the study overall: Later, an analysis reported that the roughly 120 validation repertoires had used the same platform as the 666 first-cohort repertoires. Overall study findings and caveats: It was reported that the classifier diagnosed cytomegalovirus status with high specificity and sensitivity in both the original and validation cohorts. According to the study, around 180 TCR beta chains were cytomegalovirus-associated. A later analysis found first-cohort TCR clusters tended to co-occur in the 90 to 150 validation repertoires.

Measured with immunoSEQ multiplex PCR; TCRdb has only the in-frame clones, and not every one. The sample consists of some 190,000 clones, roughly 88% of them appearing once. About this clone itself: Its antigen is undetermined.

V dropped 1 base and J dropped 6; count of bases not matched to a gene: 2. Looked up from germline, CDR1 is SNHLY and CDR2 is FYNNEI. CDR3 length: 14 amino acids. Sequenced: PBMCs. The clonotype originates from a woman between 18 and 29 years old in good health and CMV-seronegative. V usage is TRBV2 and J usage is TRBJ2-2; 7 nucleotides match TRBD2. The CDR3 nucleotides read TGTGCCAGCAGTGAAGTCGCGGGGGCCGGGGAGCTGTTTTTT. Protein sequence: CASSEVAGAGELFF.